Described below is a single T cell receptor (beta chain) sequence and its context. Template amounts of roughly 300 ng DNA, tens of thousands of T cell genomes, were employed in unsorted PBMC replicate PCRs. Sequenced by immunoSEQ multiplex PCR; TCRdb stores in-frame clones only, minus some. The sample includes over 400,000 clones, approximately 82% seen only once; the top ten take around 12%. This sample is drawn from a study of shared clonotypes between healthy human individuals. Germline V gene lookup returns CDR1 MNHEY and CDR2 SVGAGI. This CDR3 spans 15 amino acids. V was clipped by 5 bases and J by 4 bases; unmatched bases: 6.

The chain joins TRBV6-5 to TRBJ2-1; TRBD2 matches at 9 bases. The clonotype originates from a woman aged 40-49 years in good health. Some clones in this sample may be carry-over from other donors' samples. Specimen: PBMCs. The CDR3 reads CASSPPGLAYNEQFF. CDR3 coding DNA: TGTGCCAGCAGTCCTCCGGGACTAGCTTACAATGAGCAGTTCTTC.